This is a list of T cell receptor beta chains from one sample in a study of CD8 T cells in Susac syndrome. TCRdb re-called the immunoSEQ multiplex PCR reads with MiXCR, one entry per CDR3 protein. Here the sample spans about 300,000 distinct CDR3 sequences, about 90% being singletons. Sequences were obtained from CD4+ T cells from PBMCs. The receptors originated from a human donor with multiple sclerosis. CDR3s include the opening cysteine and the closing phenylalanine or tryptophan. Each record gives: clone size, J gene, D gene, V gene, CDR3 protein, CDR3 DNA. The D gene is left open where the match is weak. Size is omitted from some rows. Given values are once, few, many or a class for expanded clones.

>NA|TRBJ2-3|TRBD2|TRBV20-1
CSAELGGLVGRVVGTDTQYF
TGCAGTGCCGAATTGGGAGGGCTAGTCGGGAGGGTGGTGGGCACAGATACGCAGTATTTT
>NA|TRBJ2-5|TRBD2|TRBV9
CASSTAGPQETQYF
TGTGCCAGCAGCACAGCGGGACCGCAAGAGACCCAGTACTTC
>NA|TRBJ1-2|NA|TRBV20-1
CSASHRANYGYTF
TGCAGTGCTAGTCACAGGGCGAACTATGGCTACACCTTC
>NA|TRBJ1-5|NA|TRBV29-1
CSVREYSNQPQHF
TGCAGCGTGAGAGAATACAGCAATCAGCCCCAGCATTTT
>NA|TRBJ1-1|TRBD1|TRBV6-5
CASRYNNRGNTEAFF
TGTGCCAGCAGATATAACAACAGGGGCAACACTGAAGCTTTCTTT
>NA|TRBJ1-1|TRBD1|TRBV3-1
CASSTYRGFGAFF
TGTGCCAGCAGTACTTACAGGGGGTTCGGAGCTTTCTTT
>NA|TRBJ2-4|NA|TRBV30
CAWSVGGDGNIQYF
TGTGCCTGGAGTGTGGGGGGAGATGGAAACATTCAGTACTTC
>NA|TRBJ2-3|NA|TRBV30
CAWSVRAPYTQYF
TGTGCCTGGAGTGTTAGAGCCCCATATACGCAGTATTTT
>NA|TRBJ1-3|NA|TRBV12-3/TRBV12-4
CASSWVVGNTIYF
TGTGCCAGCAGTTGGGTAGTTGGAAACACCATATATTTT
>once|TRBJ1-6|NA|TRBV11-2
CASSVAQGSSYNSPLHF
TGTGCCAGCAGCGTAGCCCAGGGGAGCTCCTATAATTCACCCCTCCACTTT
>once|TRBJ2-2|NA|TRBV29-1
CSVRDKGGELFF
TGCAGCGTTCGGGACAAGGGCGGGGAGCTGTTTTTT
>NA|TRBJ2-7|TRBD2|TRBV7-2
CASSREGRAGRHEQYF
TGTGCCAGCAGCCGCGAGGGGAGGGCGGGGAGGCACGAGCAGTACTTC
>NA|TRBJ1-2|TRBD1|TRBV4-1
CASSQGPLDRGRRDGYTF
TGCGCCAGCAGCCAAGGCCCCCTGGACAGGGGACGGCGGGATGGCTACACCTTC
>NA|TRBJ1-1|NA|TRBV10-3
CAIRRQGTEAFF
TGTGCCATCAGGAGACAAGGGACTGAAGCTTTCTTT
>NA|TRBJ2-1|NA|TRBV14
CASSLYVGRQFF
TGTGCCAGCAGCCTTTACGTGGGGCGTCAGTTCTTC
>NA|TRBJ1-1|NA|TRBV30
CAWRWGSGEAFF
TGTGCCTGGAGGTGGGGATCAGGAGAAGCTTTCTTT
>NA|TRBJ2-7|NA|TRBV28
CASSLWTGTISVMGQNYEQYF
TGTGCCAGCAGTTTATGGACCGGGACAATAAGTGTAATGGGCCAAAACTACGAGCAGTACTTC
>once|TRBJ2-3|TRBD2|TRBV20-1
CSAPKSGVNTDTQYF
TGCAGTGCCCCGAAAAGCGGGGTTAACACAGATACGCAGTATTTT
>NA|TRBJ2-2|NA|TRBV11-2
CASRGFRGPTNTGELFF
TGTGCCAGCCGGGGGTTTCGTGGGCCAACGAACACCGGGGAGCTGTTTTTT
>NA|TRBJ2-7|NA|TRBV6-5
CASRRGRSYEQYF
TGTGCCAGCAGACGGGGGAGGTCCTACGAGCAGTACTTC
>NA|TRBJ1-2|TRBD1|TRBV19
CASSIRTGEANYGYTF
TGTGCCAGTAGTATCCGGACAGGAGAAGCTAACTATGGCTACACCTTC
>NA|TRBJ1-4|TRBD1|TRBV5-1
CASSPEAGGVGNEKLFF
TGCGCCAGCAGCCCGGAGGCAGGGGGCGTAGGTAATGAAAAACTGTTTTTT
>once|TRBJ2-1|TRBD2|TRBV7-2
CASSRSGPQRNEQFF
TGTGCCAGCAGCCGTAGCGGGCCCCAGAGAAATGAGCAGTTCTTC
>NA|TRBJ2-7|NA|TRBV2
CARGDRVALRGSYEQYF
TGTGCCAGGGGGGACCGAGTGGCTCTTAGGGGCTCCTACGAGCAGTACTTC
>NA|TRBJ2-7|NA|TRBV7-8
CASSLAGLREQYF
TGTGCCAGCAGCTTAGCAGGGTTACGGGAGCAGTACTTC
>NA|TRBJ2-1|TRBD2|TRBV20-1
CSARTPGLAGYNEQFF
TGCAGTGCTAGGACCCCGGGACTAGCGGGCTACAATGAGCAGTTCTTC
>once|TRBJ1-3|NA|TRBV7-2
CASSRERRAIYF
TGTGCCAGCAGCCGGGAGCGTCGGGCCATATATTTT
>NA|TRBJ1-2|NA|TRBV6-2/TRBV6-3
CASSYSNEPGSGYTF
TGTGCCAGCAGTTACTCGAATGAACCGGGGAGCGGCTACACCTTC
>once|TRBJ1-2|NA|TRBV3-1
CASSQGSGYANYGYTF
TGTGCCAGCAGCCAAGGGTCAGGATACGCTAACTATGGCTACACCTTC
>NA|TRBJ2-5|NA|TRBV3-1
CASSPVGGFQETQYF
TGTGCCAGCAGCCCGGTGGGGGGATTCCAAGAGACCCAGTACTTC
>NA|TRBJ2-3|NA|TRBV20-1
CSANLAGSTDTQYF
TGCAGTGCTAATCTAGCAGGGAGCACAGATACGCAGTATTTT
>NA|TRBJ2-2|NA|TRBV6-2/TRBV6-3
CASSYTPPDSGELFF
TGTGCCAGCAGTTATACCCCTCCGGATTCCGGGGAGCTGTTTTTT
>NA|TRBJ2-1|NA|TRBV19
CASSLPGGPNNEQFF
TGTGCCAGTAGTCTTCCCGGAGGGCCTAACAATGAGCAGTTCTTC
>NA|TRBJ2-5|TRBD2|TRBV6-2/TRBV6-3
CASGLAGGARTQYF
TGTGCCAGCGGACTAGCGGGAGGAGCAAGGACCCAGTACTTC
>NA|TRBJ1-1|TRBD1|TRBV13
CASSVRQGKAEAFF
TGTGCCAGCAGCGTGCGACAGGGAAAGGCTGAAGCTTTCTTT
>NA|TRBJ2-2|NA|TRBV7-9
CASSLVPGTGELFF
TGTGCCAGCAGCTTAGTCCCGGGGACCGGGGAGCTGTTTTTT
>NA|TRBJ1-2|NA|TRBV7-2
CASSLGGQSTDGYTF
TGTGCCAGCAGCTTAGGGGGACAATCCACCGATGGCTACACCTTC
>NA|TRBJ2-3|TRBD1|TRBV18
CASSPGTDSSTDTQYF
TGTGCCAGCTCACCCGGGACAGATTCTAGCACAGATACGCAGTATTTT
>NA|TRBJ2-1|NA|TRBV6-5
CASSYAPYNEQFF
TGTGCCAGCAGTTACGCGCCCTACAATGAGCAGTTCTTC
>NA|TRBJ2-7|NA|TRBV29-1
CSVEGAPGGEQYF
TGCAGCGTTGAGGGGGCGCCGGGGGGAGAGCAGTACTTC
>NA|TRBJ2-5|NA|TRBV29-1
CSVPGQSQETQYF
TGCAGCGTCCCCGGACAAAGCCAAGAGACCCAGTACTTC
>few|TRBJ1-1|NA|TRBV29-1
CSAQHTLNTEAFF
TGCAGCGCCCAACACACTTTGAACACTGAAGCTTTCTTT
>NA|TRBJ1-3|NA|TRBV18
CASSPQAVSGNTIYF
TGTGCCAGCTCACCACAGGCGGTCTCTGGAAACACCATATATTTT
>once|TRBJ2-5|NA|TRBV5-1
CASSLDGTLLQETQYF
TGCGCCAGCAGCTTGGACGGGACTTTGCTACAAGAGACCCAGTACTTC
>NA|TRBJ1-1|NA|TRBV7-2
CASSLPRDLTEAFF
TGTGCCAGCAGCCTCCCCCGGGACCTTACTGAAGCTTTCTTT
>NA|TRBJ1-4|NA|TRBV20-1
CSAYRGKLFF
TGCAGTGCCTACCGGGGGAAACTGTTTTTT
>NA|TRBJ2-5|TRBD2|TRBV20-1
CSARGLAGRETQYF
TGCAGTGCTAGAGGACTAGCGGGAAGGGAGACCCAGTACTTC
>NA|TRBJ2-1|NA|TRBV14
CASSQRDLYNEQFF
TGTGCCAGCAGCCAACGAGATCTCTACAATGAGCAGTTCTTC
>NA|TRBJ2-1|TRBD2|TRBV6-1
CASSTPSGINNEQFF
TGTGCCAGCTCCACCCCTAGCGGGATTAACAATGAGCAGTTCTTC
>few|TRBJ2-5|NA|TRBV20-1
CSAPSGETQYF
TGCAGTGCCCCGAGCGGGGAGACCCAGTACTTC
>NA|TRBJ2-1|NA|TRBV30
CAWSAGTPAGNEQFF
TGTGCCTGGAGCGCCGGGACTCCCGCCGGGAATGAGCAGTTCTTC
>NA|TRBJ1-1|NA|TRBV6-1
CAINNLEAFF
TGTGCCATCAATAACCTTGAAGCTTTCTTT
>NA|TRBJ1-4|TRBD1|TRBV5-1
CASSQGTDNEKLFF
TGCGCCAGCAGCCAGGGGACAGATAATGAAAAACTGTTTTTT
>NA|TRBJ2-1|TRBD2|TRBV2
CASKLREGVNEQFF
TGTGCCAGCAAGTTGCGGGAGGGGGTCAATGAGCAGTTCTTC
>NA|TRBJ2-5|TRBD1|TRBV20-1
CSARDFGTGGLETQYF
TGCAGTGCTAGAGATTTTGGGACAGGGGGCCTCGAGACCCAGTACTTC